The present entry profiles one T cell receptor beta chain with its context. Between the trimmed V and J ends, which lost 6 bases and 3 bases, there was a span of 12 bases. The germline V gene encodes CDR1 MNHEY and CDR2 SMNVEV (reference sequence). The CDR3 is 13 amino acids. The data were produced by immunoSEQ multiplex PCR, yet TCRdb's version contains in-frame clones alone and is incomplete. Among roughly 200,000 clones listed, around 86% were seen once. This specimen comes from a study of blood T cell repertoires in COVID-19. Study in general: What the recovered Cohort 3 donors had was two negative PCRs, clearance, or symptom resolution. PBMCs, B-cell-depleted T cells, or T cells provided the cDNA or gDNA that made up the material.

This TCR came from a young man in a cohort exposed to, infected with or recovered from COVID-19 (not recorded which). The chain is built from TRBV27 and TRBJ2-7; TRBD1 might be the D (7 bases). The sample was PBMCs or T cells enriched from blood (not recorded which). The chain's CDR3 is CASRRDSLYEQYF. CDR3 sequence (DNA): TGTGCCAGCAGGCGGGACAGCCTCTACGAGCAGTACTTC.